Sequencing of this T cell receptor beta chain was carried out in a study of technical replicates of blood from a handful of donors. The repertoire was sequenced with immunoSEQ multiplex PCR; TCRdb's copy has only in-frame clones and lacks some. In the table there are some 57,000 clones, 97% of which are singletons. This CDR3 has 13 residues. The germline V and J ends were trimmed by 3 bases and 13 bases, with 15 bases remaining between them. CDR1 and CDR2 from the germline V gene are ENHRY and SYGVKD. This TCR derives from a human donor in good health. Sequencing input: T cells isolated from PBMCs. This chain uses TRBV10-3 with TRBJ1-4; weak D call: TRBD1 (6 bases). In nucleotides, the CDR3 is TGTGCCATCAGTGAAGGGGGGGGCCCGGGACTGTTTTTT. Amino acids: CAISEGGGPGLFF.